A single sample is the source of the 19 T cell receptor beta chains below, sequenced in a study of beta chain features in type 1 diabetes. Study results and limitations: Type 1 diabetes patients showed a moderate but significant shortening of TCRB CDR3s in all four CD4+ subsets.

These receptors have no known antigen. Investigators reverse transcribed all isolated RNA, so they sequenced expressed TCRB transcripts. Repertoires were generated with immunoSEQ multiplex PCR, while TCRdb's copy carries only in-frame clones and drops some. The repertoire consists of about 650,000 clones, with 12% occurring once and the leading ten covering 0.095% to 0.15%. Sequenced material: naive CD4+ T cells from blood. These receptors originate from a man under 40 with type 1 diabetes.

The J gene is TRBJ2-3, the V gene TRBV18; the D is unclear. The germline CDR1 and CDR2 sequences are KGHSH and LQKENI. CDR3 length: 13 residues. The germline V and J ends were trimmed by 1 base and 6 bases, with 8 bases remaining between them. DNA of the CDR3: TGTGCCAGCTCACCACGATCGTTGGATACGCAGTATTTT. Residues: CASSPRSLDTQYF.

The gene calls are TRBV6-1 and TRBJ1-4; no firm D call. The CDR3 sequence is 14 residues long. Trimming removed 8 bases at V and 0 bases at J, with 10 bases between. Germline-derived CDR1 and CDR2 are MNHNS and SASEGT. The CDR3 coding sequence is TGTGCCAGCCACCGGGGAGCAACTAATGAAAAACTGTTTTTT. Protein sequence: CASHRGATNEKLFF.

On this clone itself: Mismatch with germline at one junction end may stem from a read error. The chain uses TRBV30 and TRBJ1-3; TRBD1 is a possible D gene (5 bases). The germline CDR1 and CDR2 sequences are GTSNPN and SVGIG (reference sequence). The CDR3 has 16 residues. The CDR3 nucleotides are TGTGCCCGGAGGAGCCCAGCAGGGAGCTCTGGAAACACCATATATTTT. Its translation is CARRSPAGSSGNTIYF.

Only a few counts were recorded for this clone. The chain links TRBV7-9 to TRBJ2-3; TRBD2 might be the D (6 bases). CDR3 size: 15 residues. Germline loops: CDR1 SEHNR, CDR2 FQNEAQ (reference sequence). Deletions cut 6 bases from V and 3 bases from J, with 16 bases between. In DNA, the CDR3 is TGTGCCAGCAGTCCTGAGGTTAGCGGAACAGATACGCAGTATTTT. This gives the protein CASSPEVSGTDTQYF.

The chain is built from TRBV25-1 and TRBJ1-5; TRBD1 agrees at 9 bases. The V gene's germline CDR1 is MGHDK and CDR2 SYGVNS. The CDR3 runs to 15 residues. Losses at the gene ends were 3 bases for V and 6 bases for J; bases not matched to a gene: 6. CDR3 sequence reads: CASSDTTGGGQPQHF. CDR3 DNA sequence: TGTGCCAGCAGTGATACTACAGGGGGCGGTCAGCCCCAGCATTTT. Looking up the rest from reference TRBV25-1 and TRBJ1-5 gives the full variable domain: EADIYQTPRYLVIGTGKKITLECSQTMGHDKMYWYQQDPGMELHLIHYSYGVNSTEKGDLSSESTVSRIRTEHFPLTLESARPSHTSQYLCASSDTTGGGQPQHFGDGTRLSIL.

This clone turned up a few times. The J gene is TRBJ1-2, the V gene TRBV29-1; TRBD1 matches 8 bases. CDR3 length equals 15 residues. V was pared by 2 bases and J by 4 bases, with 9 bases of the junction left unmatched. Germline-derived CDR1 and CDR2 are SQVTM and ANQGSEA. The CDR3 DNA reads TGCAGCGTTGAATCTGGACAGGGAATAAGCTATGGCTACACCTTC. Translation gives CSVESGQGISYGYTF. Looking up the rest from reference TRBV29-1 and TRBJ1-2 gives the full variable domain: SAVISQKPSRDICQRGTSLTIQCQVDSQVTMMFWYRQQPGQSLTLIATANQGSEATYESGFVIDKFPISRPNLTFSTLTVSNMSPEDSSIYLCSVESGQGISYGYTFGSGTRLTVV.

The gene calls are TRBV7-3 and TRBJ2-3; 8 positions match TRBD2. V lost 5 bases, J lost 1 base, and 8 bases stayed unmatched. The CDR3 is 16 residues long. Germline values: CDR1 SGHTA, CDR2 FQGTGA. CDR3 bases: TGTGCCAGCAGCCATACCCTTAGCGGGGGCACAGATACGCAGTATTTT. This encodes CASSHTLSGGTDTQYF.

The chain couples TRBV7-6 to TRBJ2-6, with a weak D call TRBD2 (5 bases). Germline-derived CDR1 and CDR2 are SGHVS and FNYEAQ. V was shortened by 5 bases and J by 0 bases, with 11 bases between the two germline ends. The CDR3 has 16 residues. CDR3: CASSPAGVSGANVLTF. The CDR3 nucleotides read TGTGCCAGCAGCCCGGCCGGGGTCTCTGGGGCCAACGTCCTGACTTTC.

The rearrangement links TRBV4-3 to TRBJ1-2; D call uncertain. Germline CDR1 and CDR2: LGHNA and YSLEER. This CDR3 spans 15 amino acids. The ends were cut back, 0 bases at V and 1 base at J, with 9 bases in the middle. CDR3 nucleotide sequence: TGCGCCAGCAGCCAAGAGAGAGGGCTTAACTATGGCTACACCTTC. It encodes CASSQERGLNYGYTF.

The chain links TRBV25-1 to TRBJ1-4, with D unclear. The CDR3 loop spans 12 amino acids. Germline CDR1 reads MGHDK; CDR2 reads SYGVNS. Trimming took 6 bases from V and 11 from J, leaving 13 bases between them. The CDR3 region has the DNA TGTGCCAGCAGGCGGACCCAAGAGAAACTGTTTTTT. Protein: CASRRTQEKLFF.

In its sample, this clone was seen many times. V and J are TRBV7-9 and TRBJ2-3, with D perhaps matching TRBD1 (5 bases). The CDR3 length is 14 residues. Trimming shortened V by 6 bases and J by 1 base, and 11 bases separated the two germline ends. Germline lookup yields CDR1 SEHNR and CDR2 FQNEAQ (reference sequence). CDR3 bases: TGTGCCAGCAGTTCAGGGATTGGCACAGATACGCAGTATTTT. Its translation is CASSSGIGTDTQYF.

This clone was seen more than once but under ten times. J is TRBJ2-3 and V is TRBV15; no definite D call. In germline, CDR1 is LNHNV, CDR2 YYDKDF (reference sequence). This CDR3 is built from 14 residues. V gave up 0 bases and J gave up 2 bases, with 6 bases separating them. DNA for the CDR3: TGTGCCACCAGCAGAGATCGTACCACAGATACGCAGTATTTT. Protein product: CATSRDRTTDTQYF.

CDR3 nucleotides: TGCGCCAGCAGCCGCTTAGGGACCGATTCCTACAATGAGCAGTTCTTC. Translating it yields CASSRLGTDSYNEQFF. The rearrangement links TRBV5-1 to TRBJ2-1; D is possibly TRBD1 or TRBD2 (5 bases each). This CDR3 has 16 amino acids. Germline lookup yields CDR1 SGHRS and CDR2 YFSETQ. Trimming removed 4 bases at V and 1 base at J, with 15 bases between.

In this sample, this clone turned up a few times. V and J are TRBV2 and TRBJ2-7; a weak D match, TRBD2 (6 bases). Trimming left V 10 bases short and J 5 bases short, with 15 bases between. Germline CDR1 is SNHLY and CDR2 is FYNNEI. This CDR3 is 12 amino acids long. CDR3 residues: CAMDRGLNEQYF. CDR3 nucleotides: TGTGCCATGGACCGGGGACTCAACGAGCAGTACTTC. Filled out from reference TRBV2 and TRBJ2-7, the complete variable domain reads EPEVTQTPSHQVTQMGQEVILRCVPISNHLYFYWYRQILGQKVEFLVSFYNNEISEKSEIFDDQFSVERPDGSNFTLKIRSTKLEDSAMYFCAMDRGLNEQYFGPGTRLTVT.

The V call is TRBV7-9, the J call TRBJ1-6; D perhaps matches TRBD1 (6 bases). Germline CDR1 and CDR2: SEHNR and FQNEAQ (reference sequence). The V end was cut by 2 bases, the J end by 6 bases, with 14 bases between. The CDR3 is made up of 16 amino acids. In DNA, the CDR3 is TGTGCCAGCAGCTTAAACCTCGTACAGGGTAATTCACCCCTCCACTTT. Translation: CASSLNLVQGNSPLHF.

As for this clone: Other DNA sequences of this sample code for an identical CDR3. The chain couples TRBV9 to TRBJ1-2; D not certain. Trimming pared 0 bases from V and 0 bases from J, leaving 9 bases between. CDR1 is SGDLS and CDR2 is YYNGEE in the germline V gene. The CDR3 length is 15 residues. The CDR3 DNA is TGTGCCAGCAGCGTAGGAAGCGGAGCTAACTATGGCTACACCTTC. This codes for CASSVGSGANYGYTF.

V is TRBV11-2 and J is TRBJ2-4, with D tentatively TRBD2 (6 bases). There are 13 residues in the CDR3. Germline-derived CDR1 and CDR2 are SGHAT and FQNNGV. V gave up 5 bases and J gave up 9 bases, with 14 bases separating them. The DNA of the CDR3 is TGTGCCAGCAGCGGAACCGGGGGAGGCATTCAGTACTTC. This translates into CASSGTGGGIQYF.

To note about this clone: Other DNA sequences in the sample encode the same CDR3. This rearrangement joins TRBV7-2 to TRBJ1-2, with unresolved D. CDR3 length equals 11 residues. CDR1 and CDR2 from the germline V gene are SGHTA and FQGNSA. Between the trimmed V and J ends, which lost 3 bases and 8 bases, there was a span of 7 bases. The CDR3 spells CASSFNKGYTF. The CDR3 DNA follows: TGTGCCAGCAGCTTTAACAAGGGCTACACCTTC.

This sequence joins TRBV19 and TRBJ1-5; TRBD1 might be the D (5 bases). V was clipped by 7 bases and J by 1 base, with 14 bases between them. Germline assignment: CDR1 LNHDA and CDR2 SQIVND (reference sequence). The CDR3 runs 15 residues. The CDR3 DNA reads TGTGCCAGTACCTGGCAGGGCAGCAGCAATCAGCCCCAGCATTTT. It translates to CASTWQGSSNQPQHF.